Following are 26 T cell receptor beta chains from one sample sequenced in a study of T cell changes during pregnancy in multiple sclerosis (dated by TCRdb to the late 2010s). Library prep was done by the immunoSEQ multiplex PCR assay. TCRdb provides this immuneACCESS table in a form limited to in-frame rearrangements. Some clones are lacking; in checked studies, under half of them reflect an unresolved V gene, and why the rest are absent is not known. Within this sample are about 40,000 clones, with over 85% of them counted one time only. The ten largest clones take up 1% to 1.5% of the sample. The source was peripheral blood, collected before pregnancy. Source of these receptors: a female donor with multiple sclerosis, enrolled in a pregnancy study.

This sequence joins TRBV2 and TRBJ1-5; 7 positions match TRBD1. Per the germline V gene, CDR1 is SNHLY and CDR2 is FYNNEI. The J segment lost 2 bases and the V segment lost 6 bases, leaving 7 bases of the junction unmatched. This CDR3 contains 15 residues. The CDR3 loop is CASRRQGSGNQPQHF. CDR3 nucleotide sequence: TGTGCCAGCAGGAGACAGGGATCAGGCAATCAGCCCCAGCATTTT.

V gene TRBV7-2 combines with J gene TRBJ2-3, with a possible D match to TRBD2 (5 bases). V lost 3 bases and J 6 bases, leaving 16 bases between the germline ends. Per the germline V gene, CDR1 is SGHTA and CDR2 is FQGNSA. The CDR3 sequence is 15 residues long. The CDR3 nucleotides are TGTGCCAGCAGCTTCAGAGCCGGCGGGTGGGATACGCAGTATTTT. Its translation is CASSFRAGGWDTQYF.

The rearrangement links TRBV7-2 to TRBJ2-7, with a weak D call TRBD2 (5 bases). The CDR3 length is 15 residues. Germline CDR1 SGHTA, CDR2 FQGNSA. V was clipped by 4 bases and J by 1 base, with 14 bases between them. Here the CDR3 DNA reads TGTGCCAGCAGCTGGAGGACGGGAAGTTCCTACGAGCAGTACTTC. Translating gives CASSWRTGSSYEQYF.

The CDR3 DNA reads as TGTGCCAGCAGCTCACGGGGAGGTCCCCGCAGTCAGCCCCAGCATTTT. Protein sequence: CASSSRGGPRSQPQHF. The chain links TRBV28 to TRBJ1-5; D is uncertain. CDR1 MDHEN and CDR2 SYDVKM come from the germline V gene. The CDR3 contains 16 residues. V was trimmed by 6 bases and J by 6 bases, leaving 21 bases between them.

The chain is built from TRBV6-1 and TRBJ2-1; possibly TRBD1 for D (6 bases). Per the germline V gene, CDR1 is MNHNS and CDR2 is SASEGT. The CDR3 extends over 15 amino acids. The V end lost 2 bases, the J end lost 8 bases, and 16 bases lay between the germline ends. CDR3 nucleotide sequence: TGTGCCAGCAGTGAACAACAGGGATTTGTATATGAGCAGTTCTTC. Amino acids: CASSEQQGFVYEQFF.

The rearrangement uses TRBV30 and TRBJ1-4; D possibly corresponds to TRBD1 (6 bases). From germline, CDR1 is GTSNPN and CDR2 SVGIG (reference sequence). V was trimmed by 0 bases and J by 13 bases, leaving 9 bases between them. The CDR3 sequence is 11 residues long. CDR3 in DNA: TGTGCCTGGAGTGTACGAGGGGGACTGTTTTTT. Translation gives CAWSVRGGLFF.

The rearrangement uses TRBV6-5 and TRBJ2-3; TRBD2 might be the D (6 bases). Trimming removed 5 bases from V and 3 bases from J, with 12 bases in between. The CDR3 extends over 14 amino acids. Germline lookup yields CDR1 MNHEY and CDR2 SVGAGI. The CDR3 DNA is TGTGCCAGCAGTGCCGGGGCGGGGACAGATACGCAGTATTTT. Translated, it gives CASSAGAGTDTQYF.

The chain uses TRBV7-2 and TRBJ2-1; weak D call: TRBD2 (5 bases). V dropped 4 bases and J dropped 0 bases, with 10 bases sitting between them. The V gene's germline CDR1 is SGHTA and CDR2 FQGNSA. The CDR3 is 15 amino acids. CDR3 nucleotides: TGTGCCAGCAGCTGGGGAGAGCCCTCCTACAATGAGCAGTTCTTC. It is translated as CASSWGEPSYNEQFF.

The V call is TRBV30, the J call TRBJ1-1; D might be TRBD1 (6 bases). Trimming removed 3 bases at V and 2 bases at J, with 13 bases between. The CDR3 totals 14 residues. Germline CDR1 and CDR2: GTSNPN and SVGIG (reference sequence). CDR3 nucleotides: TGTGCCTGGAGCCTGGGACAAGCTAACACTGAAGCTTTCTTT. Translation: CAWSLGQANTEAFF. The full variable domain, rest sourced from reference TRBV30 and TRBJ1-1, is SQTIHQWPATLVQPVGSPLSLECTVEGTSNPNLYWYRQAAGRGLQLLFYSVGIGQISSEVPQNLSASRPQDRQFILSSKKLLLSDSGFYLCAWSLGQANTEAFFGQGTRLTVV.

This chain links TRBV7-3 with TRBJ2-5; TRBD2 might be the D (6 bases). From germline, CDR1 is SGHTA and CDR2 FQGTGA. The CDR3 runs to 13 residues. The ends were cut back, 5 bases at V and 1 base at J, with 8 bases in the middle. As DNA, the CDR3 is TGTGCCAGCAGCCGGGACTTCCAAGAGACCCAGTACTTC. Amino acid sequence: CASSRDFQETQYF.

The chain uses TRBV10-2 and TRBJ2-7, with 8 nucleotides matching TRBD1. The CDR3 totals 14 residues. The V and J ends lost 7 bases and 2 bases, in that order; junction bases with no gene match: 7. Germline values: CDR1 WSHSY, CDR2 SAAADI. Written as DNA, the CDR3 is TGCGCCAGCACTACGGGACAGGAACCCTACGAGCAGTACTTC. Protein sequence: CASTTGQEPYEQYF.

V usage is TRBV27 and J usage is TRBJ1-4; TRBD1 matches 11 bases. Germline V gene data show CDR1 as MNHEY and CDR2 as SMNVEV (reference sequence). V lost 1 base to trimming and J lost 8 bases; unmatched junction nucleotides: 6. The CDR3 runs 16 residues. DNA of the CDR3: TGTGCCAGCAGTTTATTGGCCGGGACAGGGGGGGAAAAACTGTTTTTT. Translated, it gives CASSLLAGTGGEKLFF.

V gene TRBV11-2 combines with J gene TRBJ2-2; TRBD2 matches at 11 bases. The CDR3 is 15 residues long. The germline V gene encodes CDR1 SGHAT and CDR2 FQNNGV. The DNA of the CDR3 is TGTGCTGTGCCTGGACTAGCGGGCTCCACCGGGGAGCTGTTTTTT. Protein sequence: CAVPGLAGSTGELFF.

This clone showed up just once. The chain uses TRBV7-8 and TRBJ2-7, with 13 bases that match TRBD2. The J segment lost 1 base and the V segment lost 8 bases, leaving 11 bases of the junction unmatched. Germline V gene lookup returns CDR1 SGHVS and CDR2 FQNEAQ. This CDR3 comprises 17 residues. CDR3 coding DNA: TGTGCCAGCCAGGAGGGACTAGCGGGGCTCCTTTCCTACGAGCAGTACTTC. Translated, it gives CASQEGLAGLLSYEQYF.

The J gene is TRBJ2-7, the V gene TRBV6-5; tentative D call: TRBD1 (5 bases). This CDR3 comprises 12 residues. The V gene lost 5 bases and the J gene lost 5 bases, with 10 bases spanning the gap. Germline V CDR1 and CDR2: MNHEY, SVGAGI. As DNA, the CDR3 is TGTGCCAGCAGTCAAGACAGCAACGAGCAGTACTTC. Translation: CASSQDSNEQYF.

This chain joins TRBV5-1 and TRBJ2-7; D is unclear. Germline V gene sequence: CDR1 SGHRS, CDR2 YFSETQ. CDR3 length: 14 amino acids. V was trimmed by 1 base and J by 2 bases, leaving 10 bases between them. The CDR3 bases are TGCGCCAGCAGCTTGCAAAGCGAGACCTACGAGCAGTACTTC. Translated, it gives CASSLQSETYEQYF.

V and J are TRBV18 and TRBJ1-2; possibly TRBD1 for D (5 bases). This CDR3 comprises 14 residues. The V gene's germline CDR1 is KGHSH and CDR2 LQKENI. Trimming took off 2 bases at V and 4 bases at J, with 11 bases between the two ends. The CDR3 sequence is CASSPKDQGYGYTF. The CDR3, as DNA: TGTGCCAGCTCACCAAAGGATCAGGGCTATGGCTACACCTTC.

This sequence joins TRBV27 and TRBJ2-3; D is uncertain. V was cut by 3 bases and J by 2 bases, with 9 bases left in between. This CDR3 has 14 residues. The germline CDR1 and CDR2 sequences are MNHEY and SMNVEV (reference sequence). This chain's CDR3 is CASSFGPDTDTQYF. CDR3 nucleotide sequence: TGTGCCAGCAGTTTTGGCCCTGACACAGATACGCAGTATTTT.

This clone has just a few counts. The V and J genes are TRBV5-4 and TRBJ1-1; 7 nucleotides match TRBD1. CDR1 and CDR2 (germline): SGHNT, YYREEE (reference sequence). Germline trimming cut 4 bases from V and 3 bases from J; bases unmatched to any gene: 9. The CDR3 loop spans 15 amino acids. CDR3 in amino acids: CASSGEGASYTEAFF. The DNA of the CDR3 is TGTGCCAGCAGCGGAGAGGGGGCGTCGTACACTGAAGCTTTCTTT. Filled out from reference TRBV5-4 and TRBJ1-1, the complete variable domain reads ETGVTQSPTHLIKTRGQQVTLRCSSQSGHNTVSWYQQALGQGPQFIFQYYREEENGRGNFPPRFSGLQFPNYSSELNVNALELDDSALYLCASSGEGASYTEAFFGQGTRLTVV.

The rearrangement uses TRBV27 and TRBJ2-1; D may be TRBD1 (5 bases). CDR3 length: 17 amino acids. The germline CDR1 and CDR2 sequences are MNHEY and SMNVEV (reference sequence). Trimming took off 4 bases at V and 0 bases at J, with 16 bases between the two ends. This chain's CDR3 is CASSSVAFGASYNEQFF. CDR3 nucleotides: TGTGCCAGCAGTTCCGTGGCGTTTGGGGCCTCCTACAATGAGCAGTTCTTC.

V gene TRBV7-2 combines with J gene TRBJ1-1; 10 bases match TRBD1. In germline, CDR1 is SGHTA, CDR2 FQGNSA. V was clipped by 3 bases and J by 6 bases; unmatched bases: 7. The length of the CDR3 is 15 residues. In DNA form, the CDR3 reads TGTGCCAGCAGCTTCTTCCGGGACAGGGGCGCTGAAGCTTTCTTT. This encodes CASSFFRDRGAEAFF.

CDR3 sequence: CASSYPEGRMNTGELFF. As DNA, the CDR3 is TGTGCCAGCAGCTACCCGGAGGGAAGAATGAACACCGGGGAGCTGTTTTTT. The rearrangement uses TRBV13 and TRBJ2-2, with D perhaps matching TRBD2 (6 bases). Trimming left V 4 bases short and J 1 base short, with 16 bases between. Germline V gives CDR1 PRHDT, CDR2 FYEKMQ (reference sequence). The CDR3 runs to 17 residues.

The rearrangement joins TRBV28 to TRBJ2-5, with 8 nucleotides matching TRBD2. Trimming took 2 bases from V and 2 from J; bases not matched to a gene: 1. Per the germline V gene, CDR1 is MDHEN and CDR2 is SYDVKM. This CDR3 is built from 14 residues. CDR3 sequence reads: CASSLAGGQETQYF. The DNA of the CDR3 is TGTGCCAGCAGTTTAGCGGGGGGACAAGAGACCCAGTACTTC.

This CDR3 is CASSLMTGSNYGYTF. DNA for the CDR3: TGCGCCAGCAGCTTAATGACAGGGTCAAACTATGGCTACACCTTC. This chain uses TRBV5-1 with TRBJ1-2, with 7 nucleotides matching TRBD1. The length of the CDR3 is 15 residues. V was pared by 2 bases and J by 2 bases, with 6 bases of the junction left unmatched. The germline CDR1 and CDR2 sequences are SGHRS and YFSETQ.

V and J are TRBV4-1 and TRBJ2-3, with D perhaps TRBD1 (6 bases). Trimming shortened V by 0 bases and J by 5 bases, and 9 bases separated the two germline ends. Germline assignment: CDR1 MGHRA and CDR2 YSYEKL. This CDR3 spans 14 amino acids. CDR3 region: CASSQDRDIDTQYF. CDR3 DNA sequence: TGCGCCAGCAGCCAAGATCGGGACATAGATACGCAGTATTTT.

In nucleotides, the CDR3 is TGTGCCTGGAGTGTACGCCAGACAAGACCGTACTTC. Translating it yields CAWSVRQTRPYF. J is TRBJ2-7 and V is TRBV30; D not resolved. The V end lost 0 bases, the J end lost 12 bases, and 15 bases lay between the germline ends. This CDR3 region has 12 residues. CDR1 is GTSNPN and CDR2 is SVGIG in the germline V gene (reference sequence).